The clone carrying this T cell receptor beta chain turned up a few times. Its antigen is unidentified. TCRdb recomputed calls from the RT-PCR reads with MiXCR, one row per CDR3 protein. This table holds about 500,000 distinct CDR3 sequences, 16% found once. These data come from a study of response to subunit inactivated influenza vaccine. Whole-study findings and limits: The authors proposed limited new T cell recruitment per seasonal influenza vaccination.

The CDR3 totals 14 residues. V was clipped by 5 bases and J by 4 bases; unmatched bases: 6. Germline CDR1 and CDR2: SGHTA and FQGNSA. Sequencing was performed on CD4+ T cells sorted from PBMCs, taken 23 to 25 months after vaccination. The receptor's source is a man aged 50-75 years who received an inactivated influenza vaccine. This rearrangement joins TRBV7-2 to TRBJ2-3; TRBD1 agrees at 7 bases. CDR3 sequence (DNA): TGTGCCAGCAGCAAAAGACAGGGCCCAGATACGCAGTATTTT. Its translation is CASSKRQGPDTQYF.